The 11 T cell receptor beta chains below come from one sample, sequenced in a study of control samples from healthy donors and cancer patients. This table comes from immunoSEQ multiplex PCR, and its TCRdb copy is limited to in-frame clones, with some not included. Altogether about 75,000 clones are present, about 93% being singletons, with the ten largest covering about 6.2%. The sequencing input was blood. These receptors were taken from a middle-aged woman in good health.

The chain employs TRBV7-8 and TRBJ2-7, with D possibly being TRBD1 or TRBD2 (7 bases each). Trimming pared 6 bases from V and 3 bases from J, leaving 12 bases between. The CDR3 runs to 13 residues. CDR1 is SGHVS, CDR2 FQNEAQ, per germline. The CDR3 loop reads CASRAGQSYEQYF. The CDR3 region has the DNA TGTGCCAGCAGAGCGGGACAGAGCTACGAGCAGTACTTC.

V gene TRBV3-1 (or the pseudogene TRBV3-2) combines with J gene TRBJ2-2; D is perhaps TRBD2 (5 bases). Germline V lookup: CDR1 LGHDT, CDR2 YNNKEL (reference sequence). V dropped 3 bases and J dropped 0 bases, with 8 bases sitting between them. The CDR3 loop spans 15 amino acids. The CDR3 is CASSQPLANTGELFF. The CDR3 DNA reads TGTGCCAGCAGCCAGCCACTAGCGAACACCGGGGAGCTGTTTTTT.

V and J are TRBV7-9 and TRBJ2-2; the D is unclear. From germline, CDR1 is SEHNR and CDR2 FQNEAQ (reference sequence). With 4 bases removed from V and 0 bases from J, the gap between germline ends came to 15 bases. The CDR3 runs 17 residues. CDR3 protein: CASSSSSQDPNTGELFF. The CDR3 nucleotides read TGTGCCAGCAGCTCCAGTTCGCAGGATCCGAACACCGGGGAGCTGTTTTTT.

The chain joins TRBV5-1 to TRBJ2-3, with TRBD1 matching over 7 bases. J gave up 2 bases and V 4 bases, and 7 bases lay outside the gene matches. Germline V gene lookup returns CDR1 SGHRS and CDR2 YFSETQ. The CDR3 totals 15 residues. The CDR3: CASSVIGGPTDTQYF. Here the CDR3 DNA reads TGCGCCAGCAGCGTCATAGGGGGCCCCACAGATACGCAGTATTTT.

The chain has TRBV7-9 and TRBJ1-2; D unresolved. The germline gives CDR1 SEHNR, CDR2 FQNEAQ (reference sequence). V gave up 2 bases and J gave up 3 bases, with 7 bases separating them. This CDR3 spans 13 amino acids. The CDR3 nucleotides are TGTGCCAGCAGCTTACGGGATTACTATGGCTACACCTTC. It specifies CASSLRDYYGYTF.

A note on this clone: This is likely a read error, given that the CDR3 carries no conserved phenylalanine or tryptophan at its end. It is unclear where the CDR3 begins or ends on the DNA, so no DNA is shown, and the CDR3 is as TCRdb lists it. The rearrangement uses TRBV6-1 and TRBJ2-3; TRBD2, as called in the table, went unchecked against the DNA. The CDR3 region is 10 residues in length, termini included. The germline gives CDR1 MNHNS, CDR2 SASEGT. CDR3 in amino acids: CASSELGLVV.

The chain combines TRBV28 with TRBJ1-2, with a tentative D call TRBD1 (5 bases). The CDR3 sequence is 14 residues long. Germline loops: CDR1 MDHEN, CDR2 SYDVKM. Trimming shortened V by 6 bases and J by 3 bases, and 14 bases separated the two germline ends. DNA for the CDR3: TGTGCCAGCAGCTCTCCCCAGGGTTACTATGGCTACACCTTC. It translates to CASSSPQGYYGYTF.

This chain connects TRBV19 to TRBJ2-3; 8 bases agree with TRBD2. V was clipped by 5 bases and J by 4 bases; unmatched bases: 5. This CDR3 comprises 14 residues. The V gene's germline CDR1 is LNHDA and CDR2 SQIVND (reference sequence). CDR3 residues: CASSGTGGSDTQYF. The DNA of the CDR3 is TGTGCCAGTAGTGGGACGGGGGGGTCAGATACGCAGTATTTT.

This chain uses TRBV7-9 with TRBJ2-7; TRBD2 might be the D (6 bases). The CDR3 has 16 residues. Germline V lookup: CDR1 SEHNR, CDR2 FQNEAQ (reference sequence). V was pared by 1 base and J by 3 bases, with 16 bases between. CDR3: CASSLGGGDDYYEQYF. CDR3 coding DNA: TGTGCCAGCAGCTTAGGGGGCGGGGACGACTACTACGAGCAGTACTTC.

This chain links TRBV12-3 or TRBV12-4 with TRBJ2-3; possible D gene TRBD2, 5 bases. Between the trimmed V and J ends, which lost 9 bases and 3 bases, there was a span of 10 bases. The CDR3 consists of 12 residues. CDR3 region: CASLLETDTQYF. The CDR3 DNA reads TGTGCCAGTTTACTAGAGACAGATACGCAGTATTTT.

This clone was observed a single time. The CDR3: CASSLVGLAVEQYF. The DNA of the CDR3 is TGTGCCAGCAGCTTAGTAGGACTAGCTGTCGAGCAGTACTTC. This rearrangement joins TRBV7-2 to TRBJ2-7; 8 nucleotides agree with TRBD2. V dropped 1 base and J dropped 6; count of bases not matched to a gene: 5. Germline loops: CDR1 SGHTA, CDR2 FQGNSA. CDR3 length equals 14 residues.